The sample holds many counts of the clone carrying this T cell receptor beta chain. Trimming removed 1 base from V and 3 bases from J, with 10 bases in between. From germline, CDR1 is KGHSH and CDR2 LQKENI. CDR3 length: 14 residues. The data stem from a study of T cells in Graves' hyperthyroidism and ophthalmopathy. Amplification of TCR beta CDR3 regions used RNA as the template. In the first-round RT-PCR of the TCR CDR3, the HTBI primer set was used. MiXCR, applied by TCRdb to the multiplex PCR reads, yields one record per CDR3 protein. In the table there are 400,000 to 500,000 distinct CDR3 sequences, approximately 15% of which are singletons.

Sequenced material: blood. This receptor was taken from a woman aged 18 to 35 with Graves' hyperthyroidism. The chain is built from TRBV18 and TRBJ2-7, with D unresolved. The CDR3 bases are TGTGCCAGCTCACCACGGGGATACCTCTACGAGCAGTACTTC. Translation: CASSPRGYLYEQYF.